A selection of T cell receptor beta chains follows, all from one sample in a study of cytomegalovirus exposure and HLA in healthy donors. The repertoire was sequenced with immunoSEQ multiplex PCR; TCRdb's copy has only in-frame clones and lacks some. This sample has 180,000 or so clones, with 70% to 80% found just once. Sequenced sample: PBMCs. The receptor set was obtained from a male donor in good health and CMV-seronegative. Both conserved end residues are part of each CDR3. The D gene is left open where the match is weak. Clone size is not always given. Where it is, it says once, few, many or a class for expanded clones.

14 | . | TRBJ2-2 | TRBD1 | TRBV2 | CATPGQKVTGELFF | TGTGCCACTCCGGGACAGAAAGTCACCGGGGAGCTGTTTTTT
15 | . | TRBJ2-7 | TRBD1 | TRBV6-1 | CASSAGGAGGYEQYF | TGTGCCAGCAGTGCAGGGGGCGCCGGTGGTTACGAGCAGTACTTC
14 | . | TRBJ1-1 | . | TRBV7-8 | CASRHDTGYTEAFF | TGTGCCAGCAGGCATGACACAGGGTACACTGAAGCTTTCTTT
11 | . | TRBJ2-7 | . | TRBV6-1 | CASSDFYEQYF | TGTGCCAGCAGTGACTTCTACGAGCAGTACTTC
15 | . | TRBJ2-3 | TRBD2 | TRBV4-1 | CASSQVSGETDTQYF | TGCGCCAGCAGCCAAGTTAGCGGGGAGACAGATACGCAGTATTTT
15 | . | TRBJ1-5 | . | TRBV6-1 | CASRVLVYSNQPQHF | TGTGCCAGCAGGGTCCTGGTCTATAGCAATCAGCCCCAGCATTTT
14 | . | TRBJ2-5 | . | TRBV30 | CAWRAGQNQETQYF | TGTGCCTGGAGGGCGGGACAGAACCAAGAGACCCAGTACTTC
13 | . | TRBJ2-2 | . | TRBV28 | CASSSPRAGELFF | TGTGCCAGCAGTTCCCCCAGGGCCGGGGAGCTGTTTTTT
18 | . | TRBJ2-1 | . | TRBV19 | CASSRHGQSKSSYNEQFF | TGTGCCAGTAGTCGCCATGGACAGTCAAAGAGCTCCTACAATGAGCAGTTCTTC
15 | . | TRBJ1-5 | . | TRBV28 | CASSLGGSYNQPQHF | TGTGCCAGCAGTTTAGGCGGATCTTACAATCAGCCCCAGCATTTT
14 | . | TRBJ2-1 | . | TRBV30 | CASTPDLTYNEQFF | TGTGCCTCTACCCCGGACTTAACCTACAATGAGCAGTTCTTC
15 | . | TRBJ1-5 | . | TRBV18 | CASSPYGNSNQPQHF | TGTGCCAGCTCCCCGTACGGGAATAGCAATCAGCCCCAGCATTTT
16 | . | TRBJ1-5 | . | TRBV28 | CASSPRDFYSNQPQHF | TGTGCCAGCAGTCCCCGGGACTTTTATAGCAATCAGCCCCAGCATTTT
14 | few | TRBJ2-7 | TRBD2 | TRBV19 | CASSNSGRSYEQYF | TGTGCCAGTAGTAATAGCGGGAGGTCCTACGAGCAGTACTTC
15 | . | TRBJ2-1 | TRBD1 | TRBV6-5 | CASSPRTGFTTKKLF | TGTGCCAGCAGTCCCAGGACAGGGTTTACGACCAAAAAACTCTTC
17 | . | TRBJ2-1 | TRBD2 | TRBV30 | CAWSGIAGGRSYNEQFF | TGTGCCTGGAGTGGAATAGCGGGAGGGCGCTCCTACAATGAGCAGTTCTTC
14 | few | TRBJ1-5 | . | TRBV6-6 | CASEVSAGGQPQHF | TGTGCCAGCGAGGTTTCGGCCGGCGGTCAGCCCCAGCATTTT
16 | few | TRBJ2-2 | . | TRBV18 | CASSPTKLLNTGELFF | TGTGCCAGCTCACCAACGAAACTACTGAACACCGGGGAGCTGTTTTTT
15 | once | TRBJ2-7 | TRBD2 | TRBV7-9 | CASRQGLAEPYEQYF | TGTGCCAGCAGACAAGGGCTAGCGGAACCCTACGAGCAGTACTTC
15 | . | TRBJ1-2 | TRBD1 | TRBV7-8 | CASSQGGNLNYGYTF | TGTGCCAGCAGTCAGGGGGGAAATCTGAACTATGGCTACACCTTC
17 | . | TRBJ1-5 | TRBD1 | TRBV7-2 | CASSLGQGLNSNQPQHF | TGTGCCAGCAGCTTGGGACAGGGCTTGAATAGCAATCAGCCCCAGCATTTT
13 | . | TRBJ2-7 | . | TRBV4-2 | CASSQDSSYEQYF | TGTGCCAGCAGCCAAGACAGCTCCTACGAGCAGTACTTC
14 | few | TRBJ2-3 | TRBD1 | TRBV6-1 | CAIKGPRGRDTQYF | TGTGCCATCAAAGGTCCCAGGGGGCGGGATACGCAGTATTTT
16 | . | TRBJ1-6 | . | TRBV18 | CASSPTAGTSNSPLHF | TGTGCCAGCTCCCCTACGGCCGGGACAAGTAATTCACCCCTCCACTTT
13 | . | TRBJ1-1 | . | TRBV6-1 | CASSRQGGTEAFF | TGTGCCAGCAGCCGTCAGGGAGGCACTGAAGCTTTCTTT
19 | . | TRBJ2-3 | TRBD1 | TRBV10-1 | CASMSRVSRWAGGRDTQYF | TGCGCCAGCATGAGCCGTGTGAGTCGATGGGCAGGGGGCAGAGATACGCAGTATTTT
15 | . | TRBJ1-1 | TRBD1 | TRBV28 | CASSSPGTGNTEAFF | TGTGCCAGCAGCTCCCCCGGGACAGGGAACACTGAAGCTTTCTTT
15 | . | TRBJ1-6 | TRBD1 | TRBV4-2 | CASSRGTGENSPLHF | TGTGCCAGCAGCCGAGGGACAGGGGAGAATTCACCCCTCCACTTT
15 | . | TRBJ2-7 | TRBD2 | TRBV4-1 | CASSHRTSGAYEQYF | TGCGCCAGCAGCCACCGGACTAGCGGAGCCTACGAGCAGTACTTC
15 | . | TRBJ1-3 | . | TRBV6-1 | CATVPTFDSGNTIYF | TGTGCCACTGTTCCCACATTCGACTCTGGAAACACCATATATTTT
15 | few | TRBJ1-2 | . | TRBV6-6 | CASSYGRGGGYGYTF | TGTGCCAGCAGTTACGGCAGGGGTGGTGGCTATGGCTACACCTTC
15 | . | TRBJ2-1 | . | TRBV25-1 | CASSETVYSYNEQFF | TGTGCCAGCAGTGAGACAGTTTACTCCTACAATGAGCAGTTCTTC
16 | . | TRBJ2-3 | TRBD2 | TRBV19 | CASSHGLAGRTDTQYF | TGTGCCAGTAGCCACGGACTAGCGGGACGCACAGATACGCAGTATTTT
14 | few | TRBJ2-2 | . | TRBV25-1 | CASLARGLTGELFF | TGTGCCAGCTTAGCTAGAGGTCTCACCGGGGAGCTGTTTTTT
16 | . | TRBJ1-2 | . | TRBV6-6 | CASSYDVKGVAFGYTF | TGTGCCAGCAGTTACGATGTTAAAGGAGTGGCTTTTGGCTACACCTTC
15 | . | TRBJ2-7 | TRBD2 | TRBV5-6 | CASSYLAGGAYEQYF | TGTGCCAGCAGCTATCTAGCGGGAGGCGCCTACGAGCAGTACTTC
14 | few | TRBJ2-3 | . | TRBV11-2 | CASSFGGLTDTQYF | TGTGCCAGCAGCTTCGGGGGACTCACAGATACGCAGTATTTT
14 | . | TRBJ2-1 | . | TRBV7-2 | CASSLQGQVNEQFF | TGTGCCAGCAGCTTACAGGGGCAGGTGAATGAGCAGTTCTTC
13 | few | TRBJ2-7 | . | TRBV28 | CASSLRIQGEQYF | TGTGCCAGCAGTCTCCGGATCCAGGGCGAGCAGTACTTC
15 | many | TRBJ1-4 | TRBD1 | TRBV6-5 | CASSYGTGGNEKLFF | TGTGCCAGCAGTTACGGGACAGGGGGAAATGAAAAACTGTTTTTT
16 | . | TRBJ2-3 | TRBD2 | TRBV6-5 | CASSYSGGGQTDTQYF | TGTGCCAGCAGTTACTCGGGCGGGGGGCAAACAGATACGCAGTATTTT
15 | . | TRBJ1-2 | TRBD1 | TRBV30 | CAWAKATGEYGGYTF | TGTGCCTGGGCGAAGGCGACAGGGGAATATGGGGGCTACACCTTC
13 | few | TRBJ2-7 | . | TRBV19 | CASSWRDSYEQYF | TGTGCCAGTAGTTGGAGAGACTCCTACGAGCAGTACTTC
15 | . | TRBJ1-2 | TRBD1 | TRBV30 | CAWTYTLGQGYGYTF | TGTGCCTGGACCTATACCTTGGGACAGGGATATGGCTACACCTTC
13 | once | TRBJ2-1 | TRBD2 | TRBV25-1 | CASRTSGYNEQFF | TGTGCCAGCAGGACTAGCGGCTACAATGAGCAGTTCTTC
12 | . | TRBJ1-3 | . | TRBV7-2 | CASSLLGNTIYF | TGTGCCAGCAGCTTACTTGGAAACACCATATATTTT
13 | . | TRBJ2-2 | . | TRBV5-1 | CATRTGNTGELFF | TGCGCCACCCGTACAGGGAACACCGGGGAGCTGTTTTTT
13 | . | TRBJ1-2 | . | TRBV29-1 | CSVDGGGRGGYTF | TGCAGCGTTGATGGGGGGGGGCGGGGTGGCTACACCTTC
14 | . | TRBJ1-5 | . | TRBV4-1 | CASSQGGRDQPQHF | TGCGCCAGCAGCCAAGGAGGCAGGGATCAGCCCCAGCATTTT
14 | . | TRBJ1-5 | TRBD1 | TRBV6-6 | CASSYLTGNQPQHF | TGTGCCAGCAGTTACTTGACAGGGAACCAGCCCCAGCATTTT
11 | once | TRBJ1-5 | . | TRBV30 | CAWSAGYHQHF | TGTGCCTGGAGTGCCGGGTATCACCAGCATTTT
12 | . | TRBJ1-2 | TRBD1 | TRBV4-1 | CASSLRGNGYTF | TGCGCCAGCAGCCTCAGGGGGAACGGCTACACCTTC
14 | few | TRBJ2-7 | . | TRBV19 | CASSIMAGPYEQYF | TGTGCCAGTAGTATAATGGCAGGGCCCTACGAGCAGTACTTC
15 | . | TRBJ2-3 | . | TRBV27 | CASSLSVQGTDTQYF | TGTGCCAGCAGTTTATCAGTTCAGGGTACAGATACGCAGTATTTT
15 | few | TRBJ1-2 | TRBD1 | TRBV15 | CATSRTGANNYGYTF | TGTGCCACCAGCAGGACAGGGGCCAACAACTATGGCTACACCTTC
14 | . | TRBJ1-3 | TRBD1 | TRBV7-2 | CASSLYRGQNTIYF | TGTGCCAGCAGCTTATACAGGGGGCAAAACACCATATATTTT